Detailed here is one TCR beta chain. This sample is drawn from a study of cytomegalovirus exposure and HLA in healthy donors. Study-wide context: Out of about 190 million T cells, an earlier analysis found some 110 million unique TCR beta sequences in total.

This CDR3 spans 16 amino acids. CDR1 is LNHDA and CDR2 is SQIVND in the germline V gene (reference sequence). Trimming pared 3 bases from V and 0 bases from J, leaving 12 bases between. Vbeta (60) and Jbeta (13) primers were used in the PCR. TCRdb's table, derived via immunoSEQ multiplex PCR, lists solely in-frame clones and lacks some. The ten most abundant clones cover roughly 1.6% of a sample with 130,000 or so clones. The chain is built from TRBV19 and TRBJ1-5; D remains unclear. The source material was PBMCs. This receptor was identified in a woman in her forties in good health and CMV-seronegative. In DNA form, the CDR3 reads TGTGCCAGTAGTATTCCCCTTCTCCTTAGCAATCAGCCCCAGCATTTT. It specifies CASSIPLLLSNQPQHF.